The rows below give T cell receptor beta chains drawn from one sample of a study of cytomegalovirus exposure and HLA in healthy donors. Method: immunoSEQ multiplex PCR; TCRdb's copy keeps in-frame clones and lacks some. The sample has about 160,000 clones, around 84% seen once. The specimen was PBMCs. Receptor source: a man younger than 35 in good health and CMV-seronegative. CDR3s include the opening cysteine and the closing phenylalanine or tryptophan. The D gene is left open where the match is weak. Only part of the rows carry a size: once, few, many, or a class if the clone is expanded.

J gene | V gene | clone size | D gene | CDR3 protein | CDR3 DNA
TRBJ1-3 | TRBV4-3 | - | TRBD1 | CASSKRQGYGNTIYF | TGCGCCAGCAGCAAACGACAGGGGTATGGAAACACCATATATTTT
TRBJ2-7 | TRBV27 | few | - | CASSLAGSPVKEQYF | TGTGCCAGCAGTTTAGCGGGCAGCCCGGTGAAGGAGCAGTACTTC
TRBJ2-2 | TRBV11-2 | - | - | CASSAWAGLAANTGELFF | TGTGCCAGCAGCGCCTGGGCGGGGCTAGCTGCGAACACCGGGGAGCTGTTTTTT
TRBJ2-7 | TRBV18 | once | - | CASSPYTGEAEQYF | TGTGCCAGTTCACCCTATACCGGGGAGGCCGAGCAGTACTTC
TRBJ2-7 | TRBV5-1 | - | TRBD2 | CASSSVTASGYEQYF | TGCGCCAGCAGCTCGGTTACGGCTAGCGGCTACGAGCAGTACTTC
TRBJ1-5 | TRBV19 | - | TRBD1 | CASSGTGSDQPQHF | TGTGCCAGTAGTGGGACAGGGTCAGATCAGCCCCAGCATTTT
TRBJ1-6 | TRBV30 | few | - | CAWAEGINYNSPLHF | TGTGCCTGGGCGGAGGGGATTAACTATAATTCACCCCTCCACTTT
TRBJ1-1 | TRBV29-1 | - | - | CSVLGATEAFF | TGCAGCGTTTTAGGGGCCACTGAAGCTTTCTTT
TRBJ2-2 | TRBV6-5 | - | TRBD2 | CASSYSGGRTGELFF | TGTGCCAGCAGTTATAGCGGGGGAAGGACCGGGGAGCTGTTTTTT
TRBJ1-3 | TRBV9 | - | - | CASSMGVSSGNTIYF | TGTGCCAGCAGCATGGGAGTATCCTCTGGAAACACCATATATTTT
TRBJ1-1 | TRBV4-1 | - | - | CASSQDKGRGGKTEAFF | TGCGCCAGCAGCCAAGATAAAGGTAGGGGGGGGAAGACTGAAGCTTTCTTT
TRBJ1-2 | TRBV5-1 | - | - | CASSPTQANYGYTF | TGCGCCAGCAGCCCCACCCAGGCCAACTATGGCTACACCTTC
TRBJ2-5 | TRBV5-1 | - | TRBD1 | CASTLDTQGETQYF | TGCGCCAGCACCCTCGACACACAGGGGGAGACCCAGTACTTC
TRBJ1-1 | TRBV7-2 | - | - | CASRPDRMNTEAFF | TGTGCCAGCAGACCCGACAGGATGAACACTGAAGCTTTCTTT
TRBJ2-3 | TRBV7-2 | - | TRBD1 | CASSLWGTVAQYF | TGTGCCAGCAGCCTTTGGGGGACAGTTGCGCAGTATTTT
TRBJ2-3 | TRBV4-1 | - | - | CASSQDVSTDTQYF | TGCGCCAGCAGCCAAGATGTAAGCACAGATACGCAGTATTTT
TRBJ1-2 | TRBV7-3 | once | - | CASSLTGGANYGYTF | TGTGCCAGCAGCTTAACGGGAGGGGCAAACTATGGCTACACCTTC
TRBJ1-1 | TRBV6-6 | - | TRBD1 | CASLRGDTEAFF | TGTGCCAGCCTCAGGGGGGACACTGAAGCTTTCTTT
TRBJ2-7 | TRBV27 | - | TRBD2 | CASRSGLAGYEQYF | TGTGCCAGCAGGTCTGGACTAGCGGGGTACGAGCAGTACTTC
TRBJ2-7 | TRBV18 | - | TRBD2 | CASSPGTSGTYEQYF | TGTGCCAGCTCACCCGGGACTAGCGGAACCTACGAGCAGTACTTC
TRBJ1-3 | TRBV6-6 | - | - | CASSYAGPDGNTIYF | TGTGCCAGCAGTTACGCAGGTCCGGATGGAAACACCATATATTTT
TRBJ2-3 | TRBV6-5 | - | TRBD2 | CASSRESGGTDTQYF | TGTGCCAGCAGCCGGGAGAGCGGGGGCACAGATACGCAGTATTTT
TRBJ2-5 | TRBV4-3 | - | TRBD2 | CASSQGLSGSRQETQYF | TGCGCCAGCAGCCAAGGACTAAGCGGGAGTAGGCAAGAGACCCAGTACTTC
TRBJ1-3 | TRBV5-5 | - | - | CASSWREYAGNTIYF | TGTGCCAGCAGTTGGAGGGAGTACGCTGGAAACACCATATATTTT
TRBJ2-3 | TRBV19 | once | - | CASSTYPGSEGGDTQYF | TGTGCCAGTAGTACCTACCCCGGGTCAGAGGGAGGAGATACGCAGTATTTT
TRBJ2-3 | TRBV2 | - | TRBD2 | CASSRAGGTTDTQYF | TGTGCCAGCAGCCGAGCGGGGGGGACCACAGATACGCAGTATTTT